This TCR beta chain was captured in a study of radiation and T cells in renal cell carcinoma. Clones were sequenced by immunoSEQ multiplex PCR, and TCRdb holds only the in-frame ones, with some missing. The sample contains 95,000 to 150,000 clones, around 85% of which appear only once. Time point described: blood 2 weeks post-SBRT. The treatment was: 15 Gy SBRT to primary tumor, nephrectomy 4 weeks later. Blood was sampled at baseline, 2 weeks and 4 weeks after SBRT. The ends lost 2 bases at V and 2 bases at J; junction bases unmatched: 8. The CDR3 sequence is 17 residues long. CDR1 and CDR2 from the germline V gene are MGHDK and SYGVNS. The count of this clone is one.

J is TRBJ2-3 and V is TRBV25-1; 9 bases map to TRBD2. This TCR was recovered from a man over 45 with renal cell carcinoma. Sequences were derived from blood, sampled from a patient whose treatment included radiotherapy and nephrectomy. This CDR3 reads CASSEAWGLANTDTQYF. CDR3 bases: TGTGCCAGCAGTGAAGCTTGGGGACTAGCTAACACAGATACGCAGTATTTT.